Detailed here is one T cell receptor beta chain. V was pared by 2 bases and J by 3 bases, with 5 bases between. The germline V gene has CDR1 SGHVS and CDR2 FNYEAQ. The CDR3 length is 12 residues. The entry originates in a study of CD8+CD57+ T cells in acquired aplastic anemia. Study context: Sorted CD4+ and CD8+ cells yielded DNA averaging approximately 3.4 ug. In CD4+ cells, healthy donors produced an average of roughly 11 million reads.

For CDR3 and TCR beta VDJ profiling, genomic DNA was the template used. TCRdb ran MiXCR on the reads and lists one entry per CDR3 protein. The sample lists more than 150,000 distinct CDR3 sequences, 35% to 50% occurring once. This sequence originates from a human donor in good health. Specimen: sorted CD4+, CD8+, or CD8+CD57+ T cells (not recorded which) from PBMCs. This sequence joins TRBV7-6 and TRBJ2-7; D ambiguous. CDR3 DNA: TGTGCCAGCAGCTTAATAGGCTACGAGCAGTACTTC. Its translation is CASSLIGYEQYF.